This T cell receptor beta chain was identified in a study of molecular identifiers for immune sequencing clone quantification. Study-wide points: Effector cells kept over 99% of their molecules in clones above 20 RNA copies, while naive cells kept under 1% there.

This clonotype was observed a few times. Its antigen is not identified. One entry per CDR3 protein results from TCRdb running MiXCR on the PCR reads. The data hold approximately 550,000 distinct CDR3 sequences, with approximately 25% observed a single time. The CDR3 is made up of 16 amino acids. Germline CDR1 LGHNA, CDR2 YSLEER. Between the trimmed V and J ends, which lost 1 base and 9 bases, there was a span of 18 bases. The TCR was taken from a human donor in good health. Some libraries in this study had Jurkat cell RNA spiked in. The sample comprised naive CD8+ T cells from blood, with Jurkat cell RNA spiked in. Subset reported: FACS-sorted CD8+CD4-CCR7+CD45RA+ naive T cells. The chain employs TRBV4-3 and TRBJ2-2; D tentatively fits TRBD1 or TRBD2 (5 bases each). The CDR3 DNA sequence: TGCGCCAGCAGCCAAGCAAGGACCTCCGGGGCGCGGGAGCTGTTTTTT. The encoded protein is CASSQARTSGARELFF.